This is a list of T cell receptor beta chains from one sample in a study of cytomegalovirus exposure and HLA in healthy donors. Only in-frame clones appear in the TCRdb table, and some are missing; sequencing was by immunoSEQ multiplex PCR. The table lists some 100,000 clones, around 80% of them singletons. Specimen: PBMCs. These receptors were taken from a woman between 18 and 29 years old in good health and CMV-seronegative. CDR3s include the opening cysteine and the closing phenylalanine or tryptophan. A D gene is named only where the DNA matches it firmly. A clone size is listed for some rows: how often the clone was seen (once, few, many), or a class if it is expanded.

CDR3 DNA: TGTTCCAGCAGCTTAATTACAGGGCCCTACGAGCAGTACTTC; CDR3 protein: CSSSLITGPYEQYF; clone size: -; J gene: TRBJ2-7; V gene: TRBV7-9; D gene: -
CDR3 DNA: TGTGCCAGTAGTTGGGGCACGGGACTAGCGGGCCAATTCCAAGAGACCCAGTACTTC; CDR3 protein: CASSWGTGLAGQFQETQYF; clone size: -; J gene: TRBJ2-5; V gene: TRBV19; D gene: TRBD2
CDR3 DNA: TGTGCCAGCAGAGGAGAGTACAATGAGCAGTTCTTC; CDR3 protein: CASRGEYNEQFF; clone size: -; J gene: TRBJ2-1; V gene: TRBV6-5; D gene: -
CDR3 DNA: TGTGCCAGCAGCTTAACACAGGTATCGCAGTATTTT; CDR3 protein: CASSLTQVSQYF; clone size: -; J gene: TRBJ2-3; V gene: TRBV7-2; D gene: -
CDR3 DNA: TGCGTCAGCAGCCAAGGGACTGCGAGCTACAATGAGCAGTTCTTC; CDR3 protein: CVSSQGTASYNEQFF; clone size: -; J gene: TRBJ2-1; V gene: TRBV4-3; D gene: -
CDR3 DNA: TGTGCCAGCAACCACAACGGGGGAGACGCGACCCAGTACTTC; CDR3 protein: CASNHNGGDATQYF; clone size: -; J gene: TRBJ2-5; V gene: TRBV7-2; D gene: -
CDR3 DNA: TGTGCCTGGAGGGGTCTCCGGGACTCTGGGGCCAACGTCCTGACTTTC; CDR3 protein: CAWRGLRDSGANVLTF; clone size: -; J gene: TRBJ2-6; V gene: TRBV30; D gene: -
CDR3 DNA: TGCGCCAGCAGCTTCCGTGGGGGCCAGCCCCAGCATTTT; CDR3 protein: CASSFRGGQPQHF; clone size: few; J gene: TRBJ1-5; V gene: TRBV5-1; D gene: -
CDR3 DNA: TGTGCCAGCAGTTACTCTGAGAACAATGAGCAGTTCTTC; CDR3 protein: CASSYSENNEQFF; clone size: -; J gene: TRBJ2-1; V gene: TRBV6-5; D gene: -
CDR3 DNA: TGTGCCAGCTCACCACAGCTGGGACAGGTTACTGAAGCTTTCTTT; CDR3 protein: CASSPQLGQVTEAFF; clone size: -; J gene: TRBJ1-1; V gene: TRBV18; D gene: TRBD1
CDR3 DNA: TGTGCCAGCAGCGTAGCCCCAGGGGGTGGGGGGGAAGCTTTCTTT; CDR3 protein: CASSVAPGGGGEAFF; clone size: -; J gene: TRBJ1-1; V gene: TRBV9; D gene: TRBD1
CDR3 DNA: TGTGCCAGTAGACAGGGGGACGGCTACACCTTC; CDR3 protein: CASRQGDGYTF; clone size: -; J gene: TRBJ1-2; V gene: TRBV19; D gene: TRBD1
CDR3 DNA: TGCGCCAGCAGCCAAGCGGCAGCGGGGTCCGTACAAGAGACCCAGTACTTC; CDR3 protein: CASSQAAAGSVQETQYF; clone size: -; J gene: TRBJ2-5; V gene: TRBV4-1; D gene: TRBD2
CDR3 DNA: TGTGCCAGCAGCAGAGACAGGAATGAAAAACTGTTTTTT; CDR3 protein: CASSRDRNEKLFF; clone size: -; J gene: TRBJ1-4; V gene: TRBV5-8; D gene: -